This is a list of T cell receptor beta chains from one sample in a study of Graves' ophthalmopathy and Graves' hyperthyroidism. Each CDR3 protein is one row after TCRdb ran MiXCR on the multiplex PCR reads. The repertoire includes around 670,000 distinct CDR3 sequences, roughly 40% of them detected once, and 44% sits in the top ten. Sample: peripheral blood. All receptors derive from an adult man with Graves' ophthalmopathy. Each CDR3 is given with its conserved first and last residue. The order of the fields is clone size, V gene, J gene, CDR3 protein. Not every row has a clone size; where given, it reads once, few, many or a size class.

.,TRBV7-2,TRBJ2-7,CASSPPFRRRAYEQYF
many,TRBV7-9,TRBJ2-5,CASRSTGTETQYF
.,TRBV7-9,TRBJ2-5,CASSPTGTETQYF
.,TRBV6-6,TRBJ2-7,CASRTGYEQYF
many,TRBV6-5,TRBJ1-6,CASREPGQGTPLHF
.,TRBV2,TRBJ2-7,CASVEGASFYEQYF
.,TRBV25-1,TRBJ2-5,CASSRRLAGLTETQYF
.,TRBV25-1,TRBJ2-2,CAWRKYFTGELFF
many,TRBV7-2,TRBJ1-5,CASSSPRQGQPQHF
few,TRBV14,TRBJ1-1,CASSPLAVNTEAFF
few,TRBV6-5,TRBJ2-7,CASTVSGGHEQYF
few,TRBV6-6,TRBJ2-5,CASSYSNGPQETQYF
few,TRBV9,TRBJ1-1,CASRREGRNTEAFF
few,TRBV20-1,TRBJ2-5,CSARAGSRETQYF
.,TRBV20-1,TRBJ1-2,CRGTGNYGYTF
.,TRBV20-1,TRBJ2-7,CSAREVMYEQYF
.,TRBV25-1,TRBJ1-1,CARSGGGGNTEAFF
.,TRBV11-2,TRBJ1-2,CASSLSQDRSITF
.,TRBV12-3/TRBV12-4,TRBJ2-6,CASCSQGSGANVLTF
.,TRBV15,TRBJ2-6,CATSRGGPGANVLTF
.,TRBV7-2,TRBJ2-7,CASSPPAQGAHEQYF
few,TRBV11-1,TRBJ2-7,CASSLFQGYEQYF
.,TRBV11-2,TRBJ1-6,CASSFTGTPGNSPLHF
.,TRBV11-1,TRBJ2-7,CASRLTGGYYEQYF
few,TRBV2,TRBJ2-7,CASSEWPYEQYF
many,TRBV2,TRBJ2-7,CASSESVRVHEQYF
many,TRBV15,TRBJ1-2,CATSRGIRDRGEANYGYTF